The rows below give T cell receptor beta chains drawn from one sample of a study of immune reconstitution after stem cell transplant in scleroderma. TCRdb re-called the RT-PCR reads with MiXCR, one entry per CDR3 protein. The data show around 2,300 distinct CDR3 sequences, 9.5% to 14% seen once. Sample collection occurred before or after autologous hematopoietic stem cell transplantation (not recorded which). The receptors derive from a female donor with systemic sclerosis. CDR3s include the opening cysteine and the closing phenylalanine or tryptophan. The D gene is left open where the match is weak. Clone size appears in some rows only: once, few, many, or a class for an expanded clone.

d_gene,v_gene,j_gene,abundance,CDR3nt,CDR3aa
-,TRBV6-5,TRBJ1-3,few,TGTGCCAGCAGTTTGGCGCCCACAGGATCGGGAAACACCATATATTTT,CASSLAPTGSGNTIYF
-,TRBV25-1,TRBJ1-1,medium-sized,TGTGCCAGCAGACCGCGGGTGCTGAACACTGAAGCTTTCTTT,CASRPRVLNTEAFF
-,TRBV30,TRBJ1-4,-,TGTGCCTGGAGTGTACAGGCCGAAAAACTGTTTTTT,CAWSVQAEKLFF
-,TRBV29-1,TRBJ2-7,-,TGCAGCGTTGAGGCGGGACGCACCTCCTACGAGCAGTACTTC,CSVEAGRTSYEQYF
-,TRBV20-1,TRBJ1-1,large,TGCAGTGCCAGTAAGACAGGGAACACTGAAGCTTTCTTT,CSASKTGNTEAFF
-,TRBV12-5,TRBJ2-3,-,TGTGCTAGTGGTTTGGGGGGGCTTCCCACAGATACGCAGTATTTT,CASGLGGLPTDTQYF
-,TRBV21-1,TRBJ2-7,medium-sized,TGTGCCAGCAGCAAAGAAAAAGGGGAGCGGACAGGTAATCGGTACGAGCAGTACTTC,CASSKEKGERTGNRYEQYF
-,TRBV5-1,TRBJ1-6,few,TGCGCCAGCAGGCCCAGGGGAGCCAGAAATTCACCCCTCCACTTT,CASRPRGARNSPLHF
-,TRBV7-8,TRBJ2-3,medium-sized,TGTGCCAGCAGCTTAAAACTTGGCACAGATACGCAGTATTTT,CASSLKLGTDTQYF
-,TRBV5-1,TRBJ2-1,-,TGCGCCAGCAGCTTGGAAAGAAGGACCAGCCCCAATGAGCAGTTCTTC,CASSLERRTSPNEQFF
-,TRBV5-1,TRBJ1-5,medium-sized,TGCGCCAGCAGCATAACAGGTGATAGCAATCAGCCCCAGCATTTT,CASSITGDSNQPQHF
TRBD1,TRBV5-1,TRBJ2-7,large,TGCGCCAGCAGCGTTATACCGGGACAGGGCACCTACGAGCAGTACTTC,CASSVIPGQGTYEQYF
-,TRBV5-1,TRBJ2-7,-,TGCGCCAGCAGCTTGGGGTCATGGGCAATGAACTACGAGCAGTACTTC,CASSLGSWAMNYEQYF
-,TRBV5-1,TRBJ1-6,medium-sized,TGCGCCAGCAGCCTCAACAGTCCCCAAAGTTCACCCCTCCACTTT,CASSLNSPQSSPLHF
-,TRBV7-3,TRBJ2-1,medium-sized,TGTGCCAGCAGCTTAGCATTTGGGGAGCAGTTCTTC,CASSLAFGEQFF
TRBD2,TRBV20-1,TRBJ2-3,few,TGCAGTGCTAGAGATCCTGGCGGGAGTAGCACAGATACGCAGTATTTT,CSARDPGGSSTDTQYF
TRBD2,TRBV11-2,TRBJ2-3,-,TGTGCCAGCAGCTTAGCATTTGCGGGGGACGTCACAGATACGCAGTATTTT,CASSLAFAGDVTDTQYF
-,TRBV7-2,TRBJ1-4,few,TGTGCCAGCAGTCGGGGTAATGAAAAACTGTTTTTT,CASSRGNEKLFF
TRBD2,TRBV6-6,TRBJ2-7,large,TGTGCCAGCAGTCCCCCGCTAGCGGGGAGCTACGAGCAGTACTTC,CASSPPLAGSYEQYF
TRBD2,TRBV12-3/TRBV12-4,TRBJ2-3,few,TGTGCCAGCAGTGTTGACATACCGCGGGGGACTAGCACAGATACGCAGTATTTT,CASSVDIPRGTSTDTQYF
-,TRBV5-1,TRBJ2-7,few,TGCGCCAGCCGACTCGACTCCGGGACGGCCGCCTACGAGCAGTACTTC,CASRLDSGTAAYEQYF
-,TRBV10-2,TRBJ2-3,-,TGCGCCAGCAGTCTTTCGACAGGATTCACAGATACGCAGTATTTT,CASSLSTGFTDTQYF
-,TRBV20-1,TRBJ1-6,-,TGCAGTGCTAGAGATGAGGGGAGCTCCTATAATTCACCCCTCCACTTT,CSARDEGSSYNSPLHF
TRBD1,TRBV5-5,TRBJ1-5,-,TGTGCCAGCAGCTTGGCAGGGGGCGGGGGTCAGCCCCAGCATTTT,CASSLAGGGGQPQHF
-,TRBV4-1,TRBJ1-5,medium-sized,TGCGCCAGCAGCCAAGGGGGGGCGGTTAGCAATCAGCCCCAGCATTTT,CASSQGGAVSNQPQHF
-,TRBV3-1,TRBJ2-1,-,TGTGCCAGCAGCCCCGCGCGTTATGAGCAGTTCTTC,CASSPARYEQFF
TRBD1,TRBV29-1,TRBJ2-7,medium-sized,TGCAGCGTTAAGGACAGGGTAGGCTACGAGCAGTACTTC,CSVKDRVGYEQYF
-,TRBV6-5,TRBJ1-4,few,TGTGCCAGCAGTTACTCGCTTACCCCGGACGGGGGCCATGAAAAACTGTTTTTT,CASSYSLTPDGGHEKLFF
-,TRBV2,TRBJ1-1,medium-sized,TGTGCCAGCATCGGAGGGGCCACGAACACTGAAGCTTTCTTT,CASIGGATNTEAFF
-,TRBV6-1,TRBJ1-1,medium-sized,TGTGCCAGCACCCTGGGGGAGGGTGGCACTGAAGCTTTCTTT,CASTLGEGGTEAFF
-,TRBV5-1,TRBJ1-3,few,TGCGCCAGCAGCCTAGGAACAACTGGAAACACCATATATTTT,CASSLGTTGNTIYF
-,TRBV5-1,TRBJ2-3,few,TGCGCCAGCAGGGGAGGTTCGATCAACACAGATACGCAGTATTTT,CASRGGSINTDTQYF
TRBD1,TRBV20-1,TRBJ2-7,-,TGCAGTGCTAACAGGGGGCCCTACGAGCAGTACTTC,CSANRGPYEQYF
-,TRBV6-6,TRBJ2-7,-,TGTGCCAGCAGCAATCCCTCACAGGGCTACGAGCAGTACTTC,CASSNPSQGYEQYF
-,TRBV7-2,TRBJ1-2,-,TGTGCCAGCGAGGCGGGGGCAGGCTATGGCTACACCTTC,CASEAGAGYGYTF
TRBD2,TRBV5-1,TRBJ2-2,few,TGCGCCAGCAGCTTAGCCAGGAGGCTAGCGGGGGCTGGCGGGGAGCTGTTTTTT,CASSLARRLAGAGGELFF